The 20 T cell receptor beta chains below all came from one sample that was sequenced in a study of shared clonotypes between healthy human individuals. Generated by immunoSEQ multiplex PCR, the TCRdb table keeps only in-frame clones and is missing some. The table has roughly 2,000,000 clones, about 94% seen once. It was CD45RO-negative cells, positively selected for CCR7, that made up naive CD8 cells, with terminally differentiated effector memory CD45RA+ cells excluded. The sequencing input was naive CD8+ T cells from PBMCs. The receptors stem from a man younger than 30 in good health. Some clones in this sample may be carry-over from other donors' samples.

This sequence joins TRBV5-4 and TRBJ2-4; 8 bases map to TRBD2. The V gene's germline CDR1 is SGHNT and CDR2 YYREEE (reference sequence). The CDR3 extends over 17 amino acids. V lost 2 bases, J lost 1 base, and 8 bases stayed unmatched. The CDR3 spells CASSLKREINAKNIQYF. In DNA, the CDR3 is TGTGCCAGCAGCTTAAAGCGGGAGATCAACGCCAAAAACATTCAGTACTTC. Full variable domain (missing parts from reference TRBV5-4 and TRBJ2-4): ETGVTQSPTHLIKTRGQQVTLRCSSQSGHNTVSWYQQALGQGPQFIFQYYREEENGRGNFPPRFSGLQFPNYSSELNVNALELDDSALYLCASSLKREINAKNIQYFGAGTRLSVL.

Note on this clone: Other DNA sequences in the same sample also yield this CDR3. V and J are TRBV27 and TRBJ1-1; D call uncertain. Per germline, CDR1 MNHEY and CDR2 SMNVEV (reference sequence). CDR3 length equals 15 residues. V was trimmed by 0 bases and J by 2 bases, leaving 10 bases between them. The CDR3 is CASSLSRAANTEAFF. The CDR3 DNA reads TGTGCCAGCAGTTTATCGAGGGCAGCAAACACTGAAGCTTTCTTT.

This chain connects TRBV6-5 to TRBJ1-1; D remains ambiguous. V lost 8 bases and J lost 4, with 17 bases in between. The CDR3 contains 14 residues. From germline, CDR1 is MNHEY and CDR2 SVGAGI. CDR3 amino acids: CASHTGPPGTEAFF. CDR3 bases: TGTGCCAGCCATACCGGACCCCCGGGCACTGAAGCTTTCTTT.

This chain uses TRBV7-2 with TRBJ2-7; 8 nucleotides agree with TRBD1. Germline-derived CDR1 and CDR2 are SGHTA and FQGNSA. The V and J ends lost 1 base and 4 bases, in that order; junction bases with no gene match: 12. The CDR3 consists of 17 residues. The CDR3, as DNA: TGTGCCAGCAGCTTAGGGACAGGCCGCAGGGGGCAATACGAGCAGTACTTC. It specifies CASSLGTGRRGQYEQYF. Full variable domain (remainder filled in from reference TRBV7-2 and TRBJ2-7): GAGVSQSPSNKVTEKGKDVELRCDPISGHTALYWYRQSLGQGLEFLIYFQGNSAPDKSGLPSDRFSAERTGGSVSTLTIQRTQQEDSAVYLCASSLGTGRRGQYEQYFGPGTRLTVT.

This clone was seen just once. The CDR3, as DNA: TGTGCCACCCCTGAGGGGGTCGGCGGCTACACCTTC. It specifies CATPEGVGGYTF. The chain joins TRBV28 to TRBJ1-2; maybe TRBD1 (6 bases). The germline CDR1 and CDR2 sequences are MDHEN and SYDVKM. The germline V and J ends were trimmed by 10 bases and 8 bases, with 17 bases remaining between them. CDR3 length: 12 amino acids.

The V call is TRBV14, the J call TRBJ2-7; 9 bases are shared with TRBD2. This CDR3 is built from 14 residues. V lost 5 bases, J lost 4 bases, and 6 bases stayed unmatched. Per germline, CDR1 SGHDN and CDR2 FVKESK. CDR3 DNA: TGTGCCAGCAGCGACCGGGGACTAGCATACGAGCAGTACTTC. Its translation is CASSDRGLAYEQYF.

J is TRBJ2-7 and V is TRBV27; maybe TRBD1 (6 bases). The V end lost 7 bases, the J end lost 3 bases, and 16 bases lay between the germline ends. The CDR3 length is 14 residues. CDR1 and CDR2 (germline): MNHEY, SMNVEV (reference sequence). The CDR3 DNA reads TGTGCCAGCACGACTCCCAGGGGCGACTACGAGCAGTACTTC. Translating gives CASTTPRGDYEQYF.

Worth noting for this clone: Distinct nucleotide sequences in the sample also encode this CDR3. The chain uses TRBV6-5 and TRBJ1-1; the D is unclear. This CDR3 is built from 14 residues. The V gene lost 2 bases and the J gene lost 0 bases, with 7 bases spanning the gap. Germline-derived CDR1 and CDR2 are MNHEY and SVGAGI. The CDR3 bases are TGTGCCAGCAGTTACGAGGGCCTGAACACTGAAGCTTTCTTT. Translated, it gives CASSYEGLNTEAFF.

The CDR3 reads CASSFGGGGLDGYTF. The DNA of the CDR3 is TGTGCCAGCAGCTTTGGAGGCGGGGGCCTCGATGGCTACACCTTC. This rearrangement joins TRBV7-9 to TRBJ1-2; possible D gene TRBD1, 6 bases. The CDR3 totals 15 residues. Germline values: CDR1 SEHNR, CDR2 FQNEAQ (reference sequence). Trimming removed 3 bases at V and 6 bases at J, with 17 bases between.

The chain links TRBV11-2 to TRBJ1-1; D gene ambiguous. CDR3 length: 16 amino acids. Germline assignment: CDR1 SGHAT and CDR2 FQNNGV. Trimming took 5 bases from V and 1 from J, leaving 17 bases between them. CDR3 nucleotides: TGTGCCAGCAGCGCCGTCCCAGGCCGTACGAACACTGAAGCTTTCTTT. As protein: CASSAVPGRTNTEAFF.

The J gene is TRBJ2-1, the V gene TRBV7-6; D gene ambiguous. There are 14 residues in the CDR3. V lost 3 bases to trimming and J lost 5 bases, with 11 bases between them. The germline V gene has CDR1 SGHVS and CDR2 FNYEAQ. The CDR3 here is CASSFRLRNNEQFF. CDR3 nucleotide sequence: TGTGCCAGCAGCTTCCGATTAAGGAACAATGAGCAGTTCTTC.

The chain is built from TRBV7-9 and TRBJ1-2; D remains unclear. The germline V gene encodes CDR1 SEHNR and CDR2 FQNEAQ (reference sequence). V dropped 5 bases and J dropped 2 bases, with 12 bases sitting between them. The CDR3 runs 14 residues. The CDR3 bases are TGTGCCAGCAGCACATGGACGGACAACTATGGCTACACCTTC. Encoded protein: CASSTWTDNYGYTF.

This chain uses TRBV27 with TRBJ2-1; D remains unclear. This CDR3 has 13 amino acids. Germline V gene lookup returns CDR1 MNHEY and CDR2 SMNVEV (reference sequence). V was trimmed by 4 bases and J by 6 bases, leaving 10 bases between them. CDR3 nucleotides: TGTGCCAGCAGTTGGACCGGCGGCAATGAGCAGTTCTTC. This translates into CASSWTGGNEQFF.

The J gene is TRBJ1-3, the V gene TRBV18, with D maybe TRBD1 (5 bases). The V gene's germline CDR1 is KGHSH and CDR2 LQKENI. With 5 bases removed from V and 2 bases from J, the gap between germline ends came to 13 bases. The CDR3 contains 15 residues. The CDR3 nucleotides read TGTGCCAGCTCAACCCCGGGGGTACCTGGAAACACCATATATTTT. Translating gives CASSTPGVPGNTIYF.

The V gene is TRBV28, the J gene TRBJ1-5; D is unresolved. CDR3 size: 13 residues. Trimming pared 1 base from V and 6 bases from J, leaving 7 bases between. In germline, CDR1 is MDHEN, CDR2 SYDVKM. DNA for the CDR3: TGTGCCAGCAGTTTATTGTTAAGTCAGCCCCAGCATTTT. Its translation: CASSLLLSQPQHF.

The chain has TRBV29-1 and TRBJ2-1; unclear D gene. CDR1 and CDR2 from the germline V gene are SQVTM and ANQGSEA. The CDR3 contains 11 residues. Trimming took 2 bases from V and 12 from J, leaving 11 bases between them. CDR3 in amino acids: CSVEPPSMQFF. The CDR3 coding sequence is TGCAGCGTTGAACCCCCCTCAATGCAGTTCTTC.

Worth noting for this clone: The sample carries other DNA sequences with the same CDR3. The chain couples TRBV28 to TRBJ1-2; tentative D call: TRBD1 (6 bases). V lost 10 bases to trimming and J lost 4 bases, with 19 bases between them. Germline CDR1 MDHEN, CDR2 SYDVKM. The CDR3 extends over 14 amino acids. The CDR3 DNA follows: TGTGCCACCAACAGGGACCGACCAGTCTATGGCTACACCTTC. Encoded protein: CATNRDRPVYGYTF.

The CDR3 nucleotides are TGTGCCAGCCCGCACAGGGCGAACACCGGGGAGCTGTTTTTT. Amino acids: CASPHRANTGELFF. The chain combines TRBV11-3 with TRBJ2-2; TRBD1 is a possible D gene (6 bases). Trimming cost V 8 bases and J 0 bases, with 10 bases left between them. This CDR3 has 14 residues. The V gene's germline CDR1 is SGHNT and CDR2 YENEEA.

This chain links TRBV5-5 with TRBJ2-7, with TRBD1 identical over 8 bases. V lost 4 bases, J lost 2 bases, and 11 bases stayed unmatched. CDR1 SGHKS and CDR2 YYEKEE come from the germline V gene (reference sequence). The CDR3 sequence is 16 residues long. The CDR3 reads CASSPDGTGVTYEQYF. As DNA, the CDR3 is TGTGCCAGCAGCCCCGATGGGACAGGTGTGACCTACGAGCAGTACTTC. Full variable domain (remainder filled in from reference TRBV5-5 and TRBJ2-7): DAGVTQSPTHLIKTRGQQVTLRCSPISGHKSVSWYQQVLGQGPQFIFQYYEKEERGRGNFPDRFSARQFPNYSSELNVNALLLGDSALYLCASSPDGTGVTYEQYFGPGTRLTVT.

The chain recombines TRBV13 with TRBJ1-1; no clear D gene. The CDR3 contains 15 residues. Germline V gene data show CDR1 as PRHDT and CDR2 as FYEKMQ (reference sequence). Trimming removed 4 bases from V and 8 bases from J, with 20 bases in between. CDR3 sequence: CASSSSGTGRLEAFF. The DNA for the CDR3 is TGTGCCAGCAGCTCATCGGGTACCGGAAGACTAGAAGCTTTCTTT.